This T cell receptor (beta chain) was documented in a study of cytomegalovirus exposure and HLA in healthy donors. The germline CDR1 and CDR2 sequences are ENHRY and SYGVKD. This CDR3 region has 12 residues. Trimming took 6 bases from V and 7 from J; bases not matched to a gene: 5. Primers: 60 Vbeta forward and 13 Jbeta reverse. Assay used: immunoSEQ multiplex PCR; TCRdb lists only in-frame clones, some missing. The table has about 150,000 clones, about 70% seen once. General study findings and limits: Investigators reported 150 to 200 TCR beta chains as tied to cytomegalovirus.

As regards this clone: Its antigen is not known.

The sequenced sample consisted of PBMCs. This receptor was identified in a woman aged 55-75 years in good health and CMV-seropositive. The chain has TRBV10-3 and TRBJ1-1; 7 bases align to TRBD1. The CDR3 DNA reads as TGTGCCATCAGGGAGGGGGCGAGTGAAGCTTTCTTT. Protein product: CAIREGASEAFF.